This TCR beta chain originates from a study of blood T cell repertoires in COVID-19. The wider study: Samples taken during acute and convalescent COVID-19 were collected in the United States, Italy and Spain. Sources were T cells, B-cell-depleted T cells, or PBMCs; the material itself was cDNA or gDNA.

This CDR3 is built from 12 residues. CDR1 and CDR2 from the germline V gene are MNHEY and SVGAGI. V lost 8 bases and J 4 bases, leaving 9 bases between the germline ends. In the source study's methods: Reference gene primer amplification in the assay estimated nucleated cell counts. The repertoire was sequenced with immunoSEQ multiplex PCR; TCRdb's copy has only in-frame clones and lacks some. V and J calls and clone size are copied from that table; D and trimming were computed from the DNA. The sample consists of approximately 260,000 clones, 89% of them appearing once. Sequencing used peripheral blood. This clonotype was obtained from a woman in her 40s who had recovered from COVID-19. The chain carries TRBV6-5 and TRBJ1-3, with D perhaps matching TRBD1 (6 bases). The CDR3 reads CASGTIGNTIYF. CDR3 DNA sequence: TGTGCCAGCGGGACAATCGGAAACACCATATATTTT.